Each of the 20 T cell receptor beta chains below was sequenced from the same sample in a study of CD8 T cells in ankylosing spondylitis (dated by TCRdb to the late 2010s). Library preparation employed 5' RACE. TCRdb shows the sequencer as Illumina HiSeq 2500. Using fastp at Q25 and MiXCR, TCRdb reprocessed the public reads and kept productive beta chains. Rows are unified per CDR3 protein, each entry keeping the most common DNA and genes. This sample gives roughly 200,000 distinct CDR3 sequences in total; 9.5% to 15% of them show up just once. 16% of the sample is held by the ten biggest clonotypes. Sequences were obtained from blood, either unsorted or a sorted T cell fraction (not recorded which). These receptors all come from a male donor with ankylosing spondylitis or in good health (not recorded which).

The gene calls are TRBV19 and TRBJ2-2, with D possibly matching TRBD1 (6 bases). In germline, CDR1 is LNHDA, CDR2 SQIVND (reference sequence). The ends were cut back, 5 bases at V and 3 bases at J, with 13 bases in the middle. The CDR3 consists of 15 residues. The DNA of the CDR3 is TGTGCCAGTAGTCTTGGGGACACCTACACCGGGGAGCTGTTTTTT. It translates to CASSLGDTYTGELFF.

The chain carries TRBV24-1 and TRBJ2-3, with 7 bases that match TRBD2. V shed 3 bases, J shed 4 bases, and the junction held 0 bases outside the gene matches. The CDR3 is 13 amino acids. The V gene's germline CDR1 is KGHDR and CDR2 SFDVKD. The CDR3 spells CATSDGLADTQYF. CDR3 DNA: TGTGCCACCAGTGATGGACTAGCAGATACGCAGTATTTT.

This rearrangement joins TRBV19 to TRBJ2-1, with TRBD2 matching over 7 bases. The germline gives CDR1 LNHDA, CDR2 SQIVND (reference sequence). The trim removed 3 bases at V and 4 bases at J, leaving 9 bases unmatched. CDR3 length: 16 residues. Written as DNA, the CDR3 is TGTGCCAGTAGTATGGTAAGCCTAGCGGCGTACAATGAGCAGTTCTTC. Protein: CASSMVSLAAYNEQFF.

V gene TRBV29-1 combines with J gene TRBJ2-1; TRBD2 aligns across 7 bases. This CDR3 region has 16 residues. Germline CDR1 and CDR2: SQVTM and ANQGSEA. V gave up 0 bases and J gave up 7 bases; unmatched junction bases: 12. In nucleotides, the CDR3 is TGCAGCGTTGAAGAGGGGACCGGGAGGCCTCGTAATGAGCAGTTCTTC. Residues: CSVEEGTGRPRNEQFF.

This clonotype has more than one count but fewer than ten. This chain links TRBV6-1 with TRBJ2-7; D gene uncertain. CDR1 and CDR2 from the germline V gene are MNHNS and SASEGT. The CDR3 covers 16 residues. V was shortened by 2 bases and J by 2 bases, with 16 bases between the two germline ends. CDR3 residues: CASSEPRHGWTYEQYF. Here the CDR3 DNA reads TGTGCCAGCAGTGAACCCAGACATGGCTGGACCTACGAGCAGTACTTC.

The gene calls are TRBV12-5 and TRBJ2-1, with 7 positions matching TRBD2. V lost 5 bases to trimming and J lost 5 bases; unmatched junction nucleotides: 12. Looked up from germline, CDR1 is LGHNT and CDR2 is FRNRAP. The CDR3 is 16 residues long. The CDR3 DNA reads TGTGCTAGTGGTACCCTCTCGGGACTACCCCACAATGAGCAGTTCTTC. Translation: CASGTLSGLPHNEQFF.

This clonotype was observed a few times. V usage is TRBV6-2 or TRBV6-3 and J usage is TRBJ2-2; TRBD2 agrees at 7 bases. The CDR3 covers 19 residues. CDR1 is MNHEY and CDR2 is SVGEGT in the germline V gene. V lost 7 bases to trimming and J lost 1 base; unmatched junction nucleotides: 18. The CDR3 region is CASTHPPSVTSENTGELFF. CDR3 coding DNA: TGTGCCAGCACTCACCCCCCATCAGTAACTAGCGAGAACACCGGGGAGCTGTTTTTT.

This clonotype turned up a few times. The chain combines TRBV4-1 with TRBJ1-1; D is undetermined. The CDR3 runs to 14 residues. Trimming left V 3 bases short and J 10 bases short, with 18 bases between. CDR1 is MGHRA and CDR2 is YSYEKL in the germline V gene. This CDR3 reads CASSQPSQSLGAFF. The CDR3 bases are TGCGCCAGCAGCCAGCCGTCACAGAGCCTTGGAGCTTTCTTT.

This clonotype has just a few counts. This rearrangement joins TRBV27 to TRBJ2-1, with D unclear. Trimming shortened V by 0 bases and J by 3 bases, and 12 bases separated the two germline ends. The CDR3 loop spans 16 amino acids. Per the germline V gene, CDR1 is MNHEY and CDR2 is SMNVEV (reference sequence). CDR3 bases: TGTGCCAGCAGTTTATCTTTGGTAGCAGACTACAATGAGCAGTTCTTC. Its translation: CASSLSLVADYNEQFF.

The V call is TRBV20-1, the J call TRBJ1-2, with D perhaps matching TRBD1 (6 bases). There are 12 residues in the CDR3. Germline CDR1 DFQATT, CDR2 SNEGSKA (reference sequence). Trimming cost V 3 bases and J 4 bases, with 9 bases left between them. The CDR3 region has the DNA TGCAGTGCTAGCGGAGGGGGCTATGGCTACACCTTC. Protein sequence: CSASGGGYGYTF.

The chain carries TRBV7-9 and TRBJ2-7; maybe TRBD2 (5 bases). Germline V gives CDR1 SEHNR, CDR2 FQNEAQ (reference sequence). Trimming stripped 6 bases from V and 3 bases from J, with 15 bases between. This CDR3 has 14 amino acids. CDR3 loop: CASSLARGGYEQYF. CDR3 coding DNA: TGTGCCAGCAGTCTCGCCCGGGGTGGCTACGAGCAGTACTTC.

The rearrangement uses TRBV11-3 and TRBJ2-5; D not resolved. V lost 0 bases and J lost 2, with 10 bases in between. The CDR3 consists of 15 residues. Germline values: CDR1 SGHNT, CDR2 YENEEA. The CDR3 region is CASSLEYGRQETQYF. Here the CDR3 DNA reads TGTGCCAGCAGCTTAGAGTATGGCAGACAAGAGACCCAGTACTTC.

The CDR3 is CASSTWTDTDTQYF. DNA of the CDR3: TGTGCCAGTAGTACATGGACTGACACAGATACGCAGTATTTT. This chain links TRBV19 with TRBJ2-3, with D maybe TRBD2 (5 bases). The CDR3 consists of 14 residues. Germline V gene lookup returns CDR1 LNHDA and CDR2 SQIVND (reference sequence). Trimming took off 4 bases at V and 2 bases at J, with 10 bases between the two ends.

This clonotype was counted between two and nine times. The chain has TRBV4-1 and TRBJ2-7; D may be TRBD2 (7 bases). The V and J ends lost 0 bases and 6 bases respectively, with 18 bases between them. Looked up from germline, CDR1 is MGHRA and CDR2 is YSYEKL. This CDR3 region has 16 residues. Written as DNA, the CDR3 is TGCGCCAGCAGCCAAGAAGGGTCGCGGGCGGGGGCCGAGCAGTACTTC. As protein: CASSQEGSRAGAEQYF.

This chain joins TRBV5-6 and TRBJ2-7; D is ambiguous. Deletions cut 2 bases from V and 3 bases from J, with 3 bases between. CDR1 is SGHDT and CDR2 is YYEEEE in the germline V gene. This CDR3 is 11 amino acids long. CDR3 nucleotides: TGTGCCAGCAGCTTTTACTACGAGCAGTACTTC. It encodes CASSFYYEQYF.

This clonotype has only a few counts. This chain joins TRBV7-9 and TRBJ2-1, with 12 nucleotides matching TRBD2. The V gene's germline CDR1 is SEHNR and CDR2 FQNEAQ (reference sequence). The V gene end was trimmed by 2 bases and the J gene end by 7 bases; junction bases not matched to a gene: 3. This CDR3 is built from 15 residues. The CDR3 bases are TGTGCCAGCAGCTTAAGGACTAGCGGGACGAATGAGCAGTTCTTC. Protein product: CASSLRTSGTNEQFF.

This clonotype was recorded many times. The J gene is TRBJ2-7, the V gene TRBV10-1; D possibly corresponds to TRBD1 (6 bases). V lost 3 bases and J 5 bases, leaving 17 bases between the germline ends. The CDR3 covers 15 residues. The germline gives CDR1 WNHNN, CDR2 SYGVQD (reference sequence). In DNA form, the CDR3 reads TGCGCCAGCAGTGACCACTCTACAGGGATGGACGAGCAGTACTTC. Translated, it gives CASSDHSTGMDEQYF.

This clonotype was counted ten times or more. The rearrangement uses TRBV7-8 and TRBJ1-6; D remains ambiguous. The V and J ends lost 2 bases and 10 bases respectively, with 12 bases between them. The CDR3 loop spans 14 amino acids. Germline V gene data show CDR1 as SGHVS and CDR2 as FQNEAQ. CDR3 nucleotides: TGTGCCAGCAGCTTACAAGGACTGGGATCACCCCTCCACTTT. It is translated as CASSLQGLGSPLHF.

This clonotype was seen repeatedly, ten times or more. The chain links TRBV29-1 to TRBJ2-7; D unclear. From germline, CDR1 is SQVTM and CDR2 ANQGSEA. The CDR3 is 12 residues long. Trimming took 7 bases from V and 3 from J, leaving 13 bases between them. The CDR3 DNA follows: TGCAGCGCCCGGGTCCACTACTACGAGCAGTACTTC. This encodes CSARVHYYEQYF.

The gene calls are TRBV3-1 and TRBJ2-5; D call uncertain. The CDR3 consists of 13 residues. V was trimmed by 6 bases and J by 7 bases, leaving 15 bases between them. The germline CDR1 and CDR2 sequences are LGHDT and YNNKEL (reference sequence). The CDR3 is CASSPEDPPTQYF. The CDR3 region has the DNA TGTGCCAGCAGTCCAGAGGACCCCCCGACCCAGTACTTC.